This T cell receptor (beta chain) was captured by sequencing in a study of shared clonotypes between healthy human individuals. About this clone itself: Other DNA sequences in the same sample also yield this CDR3.

Sequencing was performed with immunoSEQ multiplex PCR; in TCRdb, only in-frame clones are kept and a portion is missing. The sample holds roughly 2,000,000 clones; just under 95% are singletons and the top ten take around 1.2%. Naive CD8 populations comprised CD45RO-negative cells positively selected for CCR7, excluding terminally differentiated effector memory CD45RA+ cells. Sequences were obtained from naive CD8+ T cells sorted from blood. The TCR sequence derives from a man aged 18 to 29 in good health.

The CDR3 DNA reads TGCGCCAGCAGCCAAGATCCGGGGGGCGGGGAGCTGTTTTTT. This translates into CASSQDPGGGELFF. The chain is built from TRBV4-1 and TRBJ2-2, with 7 bases identical to TRBD2. There are 14 residues in the CDR3. With V trimmed by 0 bases and J by 7 bases, 2 bases remained unmatched. Germline V gene data show CDR1 as MGHRA and CDR2 as YSYEKL.